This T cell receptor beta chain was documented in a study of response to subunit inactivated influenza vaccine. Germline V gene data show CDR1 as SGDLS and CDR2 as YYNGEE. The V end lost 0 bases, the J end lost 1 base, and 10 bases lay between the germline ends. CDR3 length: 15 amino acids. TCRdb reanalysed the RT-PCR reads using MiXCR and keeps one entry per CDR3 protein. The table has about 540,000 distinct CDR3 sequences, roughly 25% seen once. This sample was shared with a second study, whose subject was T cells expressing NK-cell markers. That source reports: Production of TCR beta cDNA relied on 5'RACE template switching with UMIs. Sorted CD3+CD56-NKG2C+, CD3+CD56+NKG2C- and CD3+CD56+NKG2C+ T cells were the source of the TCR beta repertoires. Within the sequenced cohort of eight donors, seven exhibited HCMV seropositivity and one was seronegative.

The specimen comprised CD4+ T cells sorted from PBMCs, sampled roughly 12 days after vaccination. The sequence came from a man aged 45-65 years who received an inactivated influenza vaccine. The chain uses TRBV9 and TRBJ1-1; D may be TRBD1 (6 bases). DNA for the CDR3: TGTGCCAGCAGCGTAGAAGACAGGCGGAACACTGAAGCTTTCTTT. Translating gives CASSVEDRRNTEAFF.